This T cell receptor beta chain was recorded in a study of T cell clonality in common variable immunodeficiency. CDR3 length: 18 residues. With V trimmed by 0 bases and J by 1 base, 10 bases remained unmatched. Germline CDR1 LNHDA, CDR2 SQIVND (reference sequence). The table came from immunoSEQ multiplex PCR; TCRdb's copy has only in-frame clones and leaves some out. In total the sample includes 51,000 or so clones, none of them seen once. This clone was detected ten times or more. The antigen is undetermined. The CDR3 end falls 3 residues outside the read, so it is completed with the germline J gene. General observations from the study: Compared with healthy controls, CVID subjects showed increased TCRbeta clonality, mostly in about a third.

The J gene is TRBJ2-5, the V gene TRBV19; the match to TRBD1 covers 8 bases. The sequence was collected from a person aged 18-69 years in good health. The specimen sequenced was peripheral blood mononuclear cells. The part of the CDR3 DNA that was read is TGTGCCAGTAGTATAGACCTACTCTGGACAGGGTCCCAAGAGACC. This translates into CASSIDLLWTGSQET. The whole CDR3 sequence reads CASSIDLLWTGSQETQYF.